The rows below give T cell receptor beta chains drawn from one sample of a study of OX40 agonist ivuxolimab in advanced cancers. The table came from immunoSEQ multiplex PCR; TCRdb's copy has only in-frame clones and leaves some out. The sample lists around 70,000 clones, over 75% seen once, with about 7.3% in the top ten. The sequences come from CD4+ or CD8+ T cells sorted from blood, collected in a trial of the OX40 agonist ivuxolimab. These receptors all come from an adult with an advanced solid tumor such as melanoma, head and neck, liver or kidney cancer. Both conserved end residues are part of each CDR3. The order of the fields is J gene, D gene, V gene, clone size, CDR3 protein, CDR3 DNA. The D gene is left open where the match is weak. Expanded clones get a size class; other rows say once, few or many, or leave the size out.

J: TRBJ2-6; D: NA; V: TRBV5-8; size: few; CDR3: CASSFGFSGANVLTF; DNA: TGTGCCAGCAGCTTTGGTTTCTCTGGGGCCAACGTCCTGACTTTC
J: TRBJ1-1; D: NA; V: TRBV29-1; size: NA; CDR3: CSVCTGGNCGEAFF; DNA: TGCAGCGTCTGTACCGGAGGGAATTGCGGTGAAGCTTTCTTT
J: TRBJ2-7; D: NA; V: TRBV28; size: once; CDR3: CASSLSGSGYEQYF; DNA: TGTGCCAGCAGTTTATCGGGTTCCGGCTACGAGCAGTACTTC
J: TRBJ1-1; D: NA; V: TRBV7-2; size: NA; CDR3: CASSLSGWDTEAFF; DNA: TGTGCCAGCAGCTTATCAGGGTGGGACACTGAAGCTTTCTTT
J: TRBJ1-6; D: NA; V: TRBV25-1; size: NA; CDR3: CASSGRGDGPLHF; DNA: TGTGCCAGCAGTGGGAGGGGGGATGGACCCCTCCACTTT
J: TRBJ2-7; D: NA; V: TRBV5-4; size: once; CDR3: CASSLGGLSYEQYF; DNA: TGTGCCAGCAGCTTGGGGGGGCTATCCTACGAGCAGTACTTC
J: TRBJ1-1; D: NA; V: TRBV5-1; size: NA; CDR3: CASSLQRGTEAFF; DNA: TGCGCCAGCAGCCTACAACGGGGAACTGAAGCTTTCTTT
J: TRBJ2-1; D: NA; V: TRBV9; size: NA; CDR3: CASSVDGRNNEQFF; DNA: TGTGCCAGCAGCGTAGATGGACGAAACAATGAGCAGTTCTTC
J: TRBJ2-5; D: TRBD2; V: TRBV4-1; size: NA; CDR3: CASSHGGDPGETQYF; DNA: TGCGCCAGCAGCCACGGGGGGGACCCGGGAGAGACCCAGTACTTC
J: TRBJ2-6; D: NA; V: TRBV14; size: NA; CDR3: CASSPTSWASGANVLTF; DNA: TGTGCCAGCAGCCCGACGTCGTGGGCCTCTGGGGCCAACGTCCTGACTTTC
J: TRBJ2-1; D: NA; V: TRBV5-4; size: NA; CDR3: CASSFRLGGYNEQFF; DNA: TGTGCCAGCAGCTTCCGTCTGGGAGGATACAATGAGCAGTTCTTC
J: TRBJ1-2; D: NA; V: TRBV29-1; size: NA; CDR3: CSVEDNYGYTF; DNA: TGCAGCGTTGAAGATAACTATGGCTACACCTTC
J: TRBJ2-1; D: TRBD1; V: TRBV7-9; size: once; CDR3: CASSLVHDRVNEQFF; DNA: TGTGCCAGCAGCCTAGTACATGACAGGGTGAATGAGCAGTTCTTC
J: TRBJ1-2; D: NA; V: TRBV4-1; size: NA; CDR3: CASSPRDNYLYGYTF; DNA: TGCGCCAGCAGCCCCCGGGACAACTACCTCTATGGCTACACCTTC
J: TRBJ2-5; D: NA; V: TRBV7-9; size: NA; CDR3: CASSLDVNQETQYF; DNA: TGTGCCAGCAGCTTAGACGTAAACCAAGAGACCCAGTACTTC
J: TRBJ1-5; D: NA; V: TRBV25-1; size: NA; CDR3: CASSESHTGNQPQHF; DNA: TGTGCCAGCAGTGAATCCCATACAGGCAATCAGCCCCAGCATTTT
J: TRBJ1-6; D: TRBD1; V: TRBV19; size: once; CDR3: CASSITGGEDSPLHF; DNA: TGTGCCAGTAGTATAACAGGGGGCGAAGATTCACCCCTCCACTTT
J: TRBJ2-1; D: TRBD2; V: TRBV19; size: NA; CDR3: CATETSGTMSNEQFF; DNA: TGTGCCACCGAGACTAGCGGGACGATGAGCAATGAGCAGTTCTTC
J: TRBJ1-4; D: TRBD1; V: TRBV14; size: NA; CDR3: CASSQSSPGQSEKLFF; DNA: TGTGCCAGCAGCCAATCCTCCCCGGGACAGAGTGAAAAACTGTTTTTT